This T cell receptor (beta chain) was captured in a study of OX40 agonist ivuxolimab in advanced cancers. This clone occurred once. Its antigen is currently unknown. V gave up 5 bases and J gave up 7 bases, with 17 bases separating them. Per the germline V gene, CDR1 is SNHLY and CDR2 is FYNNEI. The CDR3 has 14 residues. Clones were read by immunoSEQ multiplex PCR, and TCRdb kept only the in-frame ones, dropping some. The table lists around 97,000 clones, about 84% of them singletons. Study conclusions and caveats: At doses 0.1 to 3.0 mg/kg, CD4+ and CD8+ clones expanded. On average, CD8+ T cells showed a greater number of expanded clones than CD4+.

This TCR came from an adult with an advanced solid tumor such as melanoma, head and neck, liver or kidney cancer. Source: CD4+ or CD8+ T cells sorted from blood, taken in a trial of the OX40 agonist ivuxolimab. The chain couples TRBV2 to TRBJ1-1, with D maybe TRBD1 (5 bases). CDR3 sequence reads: CASSTRGTYSEAFF. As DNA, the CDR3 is TGTGCCAGCAGTACGCGAGGGACGTATAGTGAAGCTTTCTTT.